This paragraph covers one T cell receptor beta chain sequence. What it binds is unknown. The record originates from a study of cytomegalovirus exposure and HLA in healthy donors. Study conclusions and caveats: Clonal expansion, a later analysis showed, was greater in HLA-associated TCR beta chains than in equally common others. Several top significant clusters appeared, in a later analysis, to be linked to common viral pathogens.

The germline V gene has CDR1 KGHSH and CDR2 LQKENI. This CDR3 spans 15 amino acids. The V gene lost 0 bases and the J gene lost 6 bases, with 11 bases spanning the gap. Vbeta (60) and Jbeta (13) primers were used in the PCR. This table comes from immunoSEQ multiplex PCR, and its TCRdb copy is limited to in-frame clones, with some not included. The sample yields roughly 180,000 clones, nearly 80% seen once. Material: PBMCs. The receptor's source is a female donor in good health and CMV-seronegative. The rearrangement uses TRBV18 and TRBJ2-2; D is perhaps TRBD1 (6 bases). The CDR3 spells CASSPPGRGAGELFF. In nucleotides, the CDR3 is TGTGCCAGCTCACCACCGGGCAGGGGAGCCGGGGAGCTGTTTTTT.